This T cell receptor beta chain was observed in a study of blood T cell repertoires in COVID-19. Sequencing used immunoSEQ multiplex PCR; TCRdb keeps in-frame clones, though not all of them. Here the sample spans 200,000 or so clones, roughly nine tenths being singletons. Germline V gives CDR1 SGHRS, CDR2 YFSETQ. The CDR3 is made up of 19 amino acids. J gave up 1 base and V 2 bases, and 11 bases lay outside the gene matches. V and J are TRBV5-1 and TRBJ2-4; 11 bases are shared with TRBD2. Sequencing input: PBMCs or T cells enriched from blood (not recorded which). The sequence derives from a man aged 25 to 40 who had recovered from COVID-19. DNA of the CDR3: TGCGCCAGCAGCTTCTCTCGAATAGCGGGAGGGCCGGCCAAAAACATTCAGTACTTC. This codes for CASSFSRIAGGPAKNIQYF.